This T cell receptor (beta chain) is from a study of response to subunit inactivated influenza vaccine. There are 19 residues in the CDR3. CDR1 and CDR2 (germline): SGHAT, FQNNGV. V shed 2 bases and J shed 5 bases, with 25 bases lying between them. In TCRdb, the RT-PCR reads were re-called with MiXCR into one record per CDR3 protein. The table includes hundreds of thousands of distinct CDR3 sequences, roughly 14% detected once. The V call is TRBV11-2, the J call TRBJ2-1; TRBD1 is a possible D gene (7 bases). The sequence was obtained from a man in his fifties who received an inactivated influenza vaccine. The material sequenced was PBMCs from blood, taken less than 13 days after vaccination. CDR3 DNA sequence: TGTGCCAGCAGCTTAAGGTTCACGGCGGGACAGAGGTCAAACAATGAGCAGTTCTTC. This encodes CASSLRFTAGQRSNNEQFF.